The 7 T cell receptor beta chains below come from one sample, sequenced in a study of Ad26.COV2.S vaccination and SARS-CoV-2 variants. The treatment is: around 19 received Ad26.COV2.S at low or high dose, single or two shots; a few received placebo; per-sample allocation not given. The investigators took samples on day 63 after the first vaccine or placebo injection. Generated by immunoSEQ multiplex PCR, the TCRdb table keeps only in-frame clones and is missing some. This table holds 300,000 to 400,000 clones, roughly 90% found once. The material was peripheral blood, obtained in a trial of Ad26.COV2.S vaccine versus placebo. The receptors originated from a person between 18 and 65 years old who received the Ad26.COV2.S COVID-19 vaccine or a placebo.

This chain connects TRBV30 to TRBJ2-2, with D possibly TRBD1 on 5 matching bases. Trimming took 8 bases from V and 1 from J, leaving 17 bases between them. The V gene's germline CDR1 is GTSNPN and CDR2 SVGIG (reference sequence). The CDR3 runs to 15 residues. The CDR3 DNA is TGTGCCCCGACCCAGGATAGGGGGAACACCGGGGAGCTGTTTTTT. This sequence encodes CAPTQDRGNTGELFF.

This chain uses TRBV5-1 with TRBJ2-7, with D perhaps TRBD2 (6 bases). This CDR3 has 14 amino acids. CDR1 is SGHRS and CDR2 is YFSETQ in the germline V gene. The V and J ends lost 3 bases and 2 bases respectively, with 12 bases between them. The CDR3 nucleotides are TGCGCCAGCAGCTCATTAGCGGATACCTACGAGCAGTACTTC. Encoded protein: CASSSLADTYEQYF.

This sequence joins TRBV5-1 and TRBJ1-1; D is ambiguous. The V gene's germline CDR1 is SGHRS and CDR2 YFSETQ. Deletions cut 0 bases from V and 6 bases from J, with 15 bases between. The CDR3 is 15 amino acids. The CDR3 is CASSLASNSLSEAFF. The CDR3 DNA reads TGCGCCAGCAGCTTGGCCTCAAACTCTCTCTCTGAAGCTTTCTTT. Full variable domain (remainder filled in from reference TRBV5-1 and TRBJ1-1): KAGVTQTPRYLIKTRGQQVTLSCSPISGHRSVSWYQQTPGQGLQFLFEYFSETQRNKGNFPGRFSGRQFSNSRSEMNVSTLELGDSALYLCASSLASNSLSEAFFGQGTRLTVV.

The CDR3 nucleotides are TGTGCCAGCAGTTTCCCCCGGGGGCAGTTCTTC. Its protein is CASSFPRGQFF. This chain links TRBV27 with TRBJ2-1; a weak D match, TRBD2 (5 bases). Germline V gives CDR1 MNHEY, CDR2 SMNVEV (reference sequence). The CDR3 runs to 11 residues. With 3 bases removed from V and 12 bases from J, the gap between germline ends came to 9 bases.

This chain joins TRBV4-2 and TRBJ2-2; 10 nucleotides line up with TRBD1. After removal of 3 bases from V and 2 bases from J, the junction contained 3 bases not matched to a gene. The germline V gene encodes CDR1 LGHNA and CDR2 YNFKEQ. The CDR3 has 16 residues. CDR3 region: CASSQATGGNTGELFF. Written as DNA, the CDR3 is TGTGCCAGCAGCCAGGCGACAGGGGGCAACACCGGGGAGCTGTTTTTT.

The rearrangement joins TRBV3-1 (or the pseudogene TRBV3-2) to TRBJ1-6; no clear D gene. This CDR3 has 20 amino acids. CDR1 is LGHDT and CDR2 is YNNKEL in the germline V gene (reference sequence). The V and J ends lost 3 bases and 0 bases respectively, with 21 bases between them. CDR3 bases: TGTGCCAGCAGCCAGAGCCCGGAAGTCGGCCGCCTCTCCTATAATTCACCCCTCCACTTT. Protein: CASSQSPEVGRLSYNSPLHF.

V is TRBV21-1 and J is TRBJ2-3. TRBV21-1 is annotated as a pseudogene. CDR3 size: 15 residues. CDR3 sequence reads: CASSKRPAHPDTQYF. CDR3 in DNA: TGTGCCAGCAGCAAACGACCAGCTCACCCAGATACGCAGTATTTT.